This paragraph covers one T cell receptor (beta chain) sequence. In the authors' methods: Nucleated cell number was recorded as an estimate derived from reference gene primer amplification. Method: immunoSEQ multiplex PCR; TCRdb's copy keeps in-frame clones and lacks some. V, J and clone size derive from that table, while D and trimming were established from the DNA sequence. Found here are about 140,000 clones, around 87% of them singletons; the top ten hold over 5%. The CDR3 extends over 13 amino acids. Germline V gives CDR1 DFQATT, CDR2 SNEGSKA (reference sequence). V lost 3 bases and J 2 bases, leaving 11 bases between the germline ends. This sample was taken from a study of blood T cell repertoires in COVID-19. About the research overall: There were acute and convalescent COVID-19 samples, and they came from the United States, Italy and Spain. The analysed material was cDNA or gDNA that came from T cells, B-cell-depleted T cells, or PBMCs.

Sequenced: peripheral blood. The chain recombines TRBV20-1 with TRBJ2-7, with D possibly being TRBD1 (6 bases). The origin of this receptor is a human donor in a cohort sampled during active COVID-19. CDR3 DNA: TGCAGTGCTAGTTGGGGGCGCGCCTACGAGCAGTACTTC. It codes for CSASWGRAYEQYF.